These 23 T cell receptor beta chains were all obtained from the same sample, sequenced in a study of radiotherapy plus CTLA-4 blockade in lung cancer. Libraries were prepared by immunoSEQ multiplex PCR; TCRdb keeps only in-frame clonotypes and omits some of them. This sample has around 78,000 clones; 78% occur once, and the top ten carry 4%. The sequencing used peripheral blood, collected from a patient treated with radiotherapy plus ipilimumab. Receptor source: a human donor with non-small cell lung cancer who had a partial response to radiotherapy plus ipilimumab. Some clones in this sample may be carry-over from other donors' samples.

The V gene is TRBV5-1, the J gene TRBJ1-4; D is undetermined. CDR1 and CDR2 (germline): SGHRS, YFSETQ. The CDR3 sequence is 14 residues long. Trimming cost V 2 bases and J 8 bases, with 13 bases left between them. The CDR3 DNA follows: TGCGCCAGCAGCTTTGCAGACCCGGGGGAAAAACTGTTTTTT. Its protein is CASSFADPGEKLFF.

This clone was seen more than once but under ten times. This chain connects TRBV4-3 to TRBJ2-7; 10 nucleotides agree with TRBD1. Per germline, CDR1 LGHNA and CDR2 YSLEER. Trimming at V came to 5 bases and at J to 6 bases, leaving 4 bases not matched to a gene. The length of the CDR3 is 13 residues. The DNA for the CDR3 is TGCGCCAGCAGCAACCGGGACAGGGGCGAGCAGTACTTC. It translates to CASSNRDRGEQYF.

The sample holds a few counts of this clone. CDR3 region: CSASLNTEAFF. DNA for the CDR3: TGCAGTGCCAGTCTCAACACTGAAGCTTTCTTT. This chain uses TRBV20-1 with TRBJ1-1; D not certain. Germline values: CDR1 DFQATT, CDR2 SNEGSKA (reference sequence). This CDR3 is 11 amino acids long. The V and J ends lost 6 bases and 2 bases respectively, with 7 bases between them.

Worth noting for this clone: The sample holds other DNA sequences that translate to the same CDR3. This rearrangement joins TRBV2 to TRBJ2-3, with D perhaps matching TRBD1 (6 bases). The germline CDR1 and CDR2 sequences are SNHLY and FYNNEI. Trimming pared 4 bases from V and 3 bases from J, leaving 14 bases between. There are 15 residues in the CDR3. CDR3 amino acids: CASSVERGLTDTQYF. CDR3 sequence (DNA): TGTGCCAGCAGTGTCGAGAGGGGGTTAACAGATACGCAGTATTTT.

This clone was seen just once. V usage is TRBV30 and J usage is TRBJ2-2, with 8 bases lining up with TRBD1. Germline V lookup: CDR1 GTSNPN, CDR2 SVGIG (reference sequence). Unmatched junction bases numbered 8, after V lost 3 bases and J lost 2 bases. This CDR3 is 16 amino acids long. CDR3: CAWRERTGLNTGELFF. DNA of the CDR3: TGTGCCTGGAGAGAAAGGACAGGGCTCAACACCGGGGAGCTGTTTTTT.

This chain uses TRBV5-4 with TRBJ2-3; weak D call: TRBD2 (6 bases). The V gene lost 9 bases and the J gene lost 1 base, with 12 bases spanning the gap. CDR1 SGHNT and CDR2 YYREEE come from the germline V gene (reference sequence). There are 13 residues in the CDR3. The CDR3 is CATRELRTDTQYF. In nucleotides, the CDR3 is TGTGCCACCCGGGAGCTACGCACAGATACGCAGTATTTT. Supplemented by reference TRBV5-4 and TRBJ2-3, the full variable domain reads ETGVTQSPTHLIKTRGQQVTLRCSSQSGHNTVSWYQQALGQGPQFIFQYYREEENGRGNFPPRFSGLQFPNYSSELNVNALELDDSALYLCATRELRTDTQYFGPGTRLTVL.

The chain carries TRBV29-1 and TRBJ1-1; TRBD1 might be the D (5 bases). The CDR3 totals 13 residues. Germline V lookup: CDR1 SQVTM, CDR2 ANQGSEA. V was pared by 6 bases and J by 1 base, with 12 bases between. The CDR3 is CSVGTGGNTEAFF. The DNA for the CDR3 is TGCAGCGTCGGCACAGGCGGGAACACTGAAGCTTTCTTT.

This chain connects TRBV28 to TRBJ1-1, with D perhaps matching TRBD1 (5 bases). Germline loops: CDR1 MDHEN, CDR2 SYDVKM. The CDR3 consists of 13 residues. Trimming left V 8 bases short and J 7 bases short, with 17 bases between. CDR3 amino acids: CASGQGVVGEAFF. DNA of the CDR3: TGTGCCAGCGGCCAGGGCGTTGTGGGTGAAGCTTTCTTT.

Here the CDR3 reads CASSLDGGYRVEPQHF. DNA of the CDR3: TGTGCCAGCAGCTTAGACGGGGGGTACAGGGTGGAGCCCCAGCATTTT. This rearrangement joins TRBV7-9 to TRBJ1-5, with D perhaps TRBD1 (6 bases). Germline loops: CDR1 SEHNR, CDR2 FQNEAQ (reference sequence). The CDR3 length is 16 residues. Trimming cost V 1 base and J 8 bases, with 18 bases left between them. Supplemented by reference TRBV7-9 and TRBJ1-5, the full variable domain reads DTGVSQNPRHKITKRGQNVTFRCDPISEHNRLYWYRQTLGQGPEFLTYFQNEAQLEKSRLLSDRFSAERPKGSFSTLEIQRTEQGDSAMYLCASSLDGGYRVEPQHFGDGTRLSIL.

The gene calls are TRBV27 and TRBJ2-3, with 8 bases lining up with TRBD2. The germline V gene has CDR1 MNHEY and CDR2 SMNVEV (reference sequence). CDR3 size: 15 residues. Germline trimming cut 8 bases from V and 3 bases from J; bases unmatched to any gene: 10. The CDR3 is CASGSGTRGTDTQYF. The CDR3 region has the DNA TGTGCCAGCGGTTCTGGGACTAGGGGAACAGATACGCAGTATTTT.

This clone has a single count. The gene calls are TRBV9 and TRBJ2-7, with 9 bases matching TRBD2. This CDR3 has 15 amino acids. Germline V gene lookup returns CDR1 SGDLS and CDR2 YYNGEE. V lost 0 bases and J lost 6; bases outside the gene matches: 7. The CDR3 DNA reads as TGTGCCAGCAGCGTAGACAGCGGGGGGCCAGGCGAGCAGTACTTC. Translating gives CASSVDSGGPGEQYF.

This chain's CDR3 is CAWSVISNQPQHF. The CDR3 DNA sequence: TGTGCCTGGAGTGTTATTAGCAATCAGCCCCAGCATTTT. The chain couples TRBV30 to TRBJ1-5; D unclear. Germline CDR1 and CDR2: GTSNPN and SVGIG (reference sequence). V lost 0 bases and J lost 0, with 3 bases in between. CDR3 size: 13 residues.

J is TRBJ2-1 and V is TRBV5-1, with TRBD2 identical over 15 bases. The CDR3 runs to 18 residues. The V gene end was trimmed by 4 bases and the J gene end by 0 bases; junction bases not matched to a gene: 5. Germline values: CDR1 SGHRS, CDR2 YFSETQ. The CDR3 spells CASSAGLAGGNSYNEQFF. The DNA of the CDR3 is TGCGCCAGCAGCGCGGGACTAGCGGGAGGCAACTCCTACAATGAGCAGTTCTTC.

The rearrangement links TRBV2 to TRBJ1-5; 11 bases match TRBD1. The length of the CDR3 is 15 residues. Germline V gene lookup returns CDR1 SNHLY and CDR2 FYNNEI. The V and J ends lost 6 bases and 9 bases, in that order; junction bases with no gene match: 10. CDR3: CASRRDRGSQGPQHF. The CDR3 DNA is TGTGCCAGCAGGAGGGACAGGGGGTCGCAAGGGCCCCAGCATTTT.

CDR3 coding DNA: TGTGCCAGTAGTAACAGGGGCTCCTACAATGAGCAGTTCTTC. Its translation: CASSNRGSYNEQFF. V and J are TRBV19 and TRBJ2-1; TRBD1 agrees at 7 bases. V lost 4 bases to trimming and J lost 0 bases; unmatched junction nucleotides: 0. CDR1 and CDR2 from the germline V gene are LNHDA and SQIVND (reference sequence). The CDR3 extends over 14 amino acids.

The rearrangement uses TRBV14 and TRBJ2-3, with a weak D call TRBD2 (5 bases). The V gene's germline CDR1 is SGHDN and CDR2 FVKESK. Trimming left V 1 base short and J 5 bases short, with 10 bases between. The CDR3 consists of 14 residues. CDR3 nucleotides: TGTGCCAGCAGCCAAGCCGGGGTTGGAGATACGCAGTATTTT. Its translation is CASSQAGVGDTQYF.

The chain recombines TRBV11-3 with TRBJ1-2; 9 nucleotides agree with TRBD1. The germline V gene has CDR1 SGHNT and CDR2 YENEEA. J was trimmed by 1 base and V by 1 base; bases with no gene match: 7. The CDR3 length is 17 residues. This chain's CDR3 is CASSLVTDRGVNYGYTF. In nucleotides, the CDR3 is TGTGCCAGCAGCTTAGTTACGGACAGGGGCGTTAACTATGGCTACACCTTC.

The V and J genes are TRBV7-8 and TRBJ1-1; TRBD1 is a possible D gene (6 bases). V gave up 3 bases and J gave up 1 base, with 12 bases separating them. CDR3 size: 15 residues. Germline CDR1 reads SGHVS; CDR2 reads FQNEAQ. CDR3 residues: CASSLNRVSNTEAFF. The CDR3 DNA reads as TGTGCCAGCAGCTTGAACAGGGTCTCGAACACTGAAGCTTTCTTT.

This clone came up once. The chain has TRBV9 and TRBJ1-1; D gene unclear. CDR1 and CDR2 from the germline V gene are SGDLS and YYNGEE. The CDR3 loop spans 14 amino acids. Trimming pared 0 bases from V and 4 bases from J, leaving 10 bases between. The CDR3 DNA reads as TGTGCCAGCAGCGTAGCCGGGTTACCCACTGAAGCTTTCTTT. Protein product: CASSVAGLPTEAFF. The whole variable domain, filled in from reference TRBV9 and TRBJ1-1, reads DSGVTQTPKHLITATGQRVTLRCSPRSGDLSVYWYQQSLDQGLQFLIQYYNGEERAKGNILERFSAQQFPDLHSELNLSSLELGDSALYFCASSVAGLPTEAFFGQGTRLTVV.

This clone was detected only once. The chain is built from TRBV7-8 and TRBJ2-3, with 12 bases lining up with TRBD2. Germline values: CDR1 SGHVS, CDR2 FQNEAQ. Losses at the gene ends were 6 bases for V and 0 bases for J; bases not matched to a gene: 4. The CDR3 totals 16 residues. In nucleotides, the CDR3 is TGTGCCAGCAGTCCTAGCGGGGGGGCTAGCACAGATACGCAGTATTTT. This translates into CASSPSGGASTDTQYF.

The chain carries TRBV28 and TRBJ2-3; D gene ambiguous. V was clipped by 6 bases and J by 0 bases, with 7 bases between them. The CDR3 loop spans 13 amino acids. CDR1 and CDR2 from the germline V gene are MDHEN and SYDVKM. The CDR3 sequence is CASRRRSTDTQYF. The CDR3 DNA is TGTGCCAGCAGGCGCCGTAGCACAGATACGCAGTATTTT.

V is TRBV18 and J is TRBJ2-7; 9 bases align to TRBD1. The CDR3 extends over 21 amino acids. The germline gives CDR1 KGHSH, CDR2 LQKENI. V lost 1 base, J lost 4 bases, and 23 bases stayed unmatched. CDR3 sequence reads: CASSPRGSGTGTRPRGYEQYF. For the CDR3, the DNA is TGTGCCAGCTCACCACGAGGCTCCGGGACAGGGACACGGCCACGGGGTTACGAGCAGTACTTC.

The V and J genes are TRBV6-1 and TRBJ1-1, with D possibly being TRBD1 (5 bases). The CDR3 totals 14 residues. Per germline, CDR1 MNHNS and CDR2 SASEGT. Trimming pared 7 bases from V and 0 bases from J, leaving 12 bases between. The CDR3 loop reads CASTTDRLNTEAFF. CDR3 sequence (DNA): TGTGCCAGCACCACCGACAGACTGAACACTGAAGCTTTCTTT.